These T cell receptor beta chains were read from a single sample in a study of blood T cell repertoires in COVID-19. The table came from immunoSEQ multiplex PCR; TCRdb's copy has only in-frame clones and leaves some out. This sample carries over 150,000 clones, around 80% of them seen once, and the ten largest clones take approximately 7.3%. Input material: PBMCs or T cells enriched from blood (not recorded which). These TCRs come from a man aged 45-60 years who had recovered from COVID-19. Each CDR3 is given with its conserved first and last residue. Each record gives: D gene, J gene, clone size, V gene, CDR3 DNA, CDR3 protein. D genes are given only for firm matches. Rows may omit the clone size; those that give it use once, few, many or a size class.

D: .
J: TRBJ2-7
size: once
V: TRBV30
DNA: TGTGCCTGGAGTGTATCAATCGATAGGGGTGGAGAGCAGTACTTC
CDR3: CAWSVSIDRGGEQYF

D: TRBD1
J: TRBJ2-7
size: .
V: TRBV18
DNA: TGTGCCAGCTCAAAGGGACAGGGTTTACTCGAGCAGTACTTC
CDR3: CASSKGQGLLEQYF

D: .
J: TRBJ1-6
size: .
V: TRBV7-8
DNA: TGTGCCAGCAGCTTAGACAGTCGGCGTTCACCCCTCCACTTT
CDR3: CASSLDSRRSPLHF

D: .
J: TRBJ2-7
size: .
V: TRBV14
DNA: TGTGCCAGCAGCCACGGTAGCTTTGGTCTTTACGGCGAGCAGTACTTC
CDR3: CASSHGSFGLYGEQYF

D: .
J: TRBJ1-6
size: .
V: TRBV18
DNA: TGTGCCAGCTCACCTCAGGAATCCGATTCACCCCTCCACTTT
CDR3: CASSPQESDSPLHF

D: TRBD2
J: TRBJ2-1
size: .
V: TRBV20-1
DNA: TGCAGTGCTACCCCCGGGACTAGCGAGTTCTTC
CDR3: CSATPGTSEFF

D: .
J: TRBJ1-4
size: .
V: TRBV5-1
DNA: TGCGCCAGCAGCTTGGACTCCCCGGGGGAAAAACTGTTTTTT
CDR3: CASSLDSPGEKLFF

D: TRBD2
J: TRBJ2-5
size: .
V: TRBV7-3
DNA: TGTGCCAGCAGCAACTACCGCAGAGCACTAGCGGGGGGGCAAGAGACCCAGTACTTC
CDR3: CASSNYRRALAGGQETQYF

D: TRBD1
J: TRBJ1-1
size: once
V: TRBV5-1
DNA: TGCGCCAGCAGTTCAGTACAGGGGGCTTGGACTGAAGCTTTCTTT
CDR3: CASSSVQGAWTEAFF

D: .
J: TRBJ2-7
size: .
V: TRBV13
DNA: TGTGCCAGCAGCTGGGACTCTGCCTACGAGCAGTACTTC
CDR3: CASSWDSAYEQYF

D: .
J: TRBJ1-1
size: .
V: TRBV25-1
DNA: TGTGCCAGCTCCCGGGGGTTGAACACTGAAGCTTTCTTT
CDR3: CASSRGLNTEAFF

D: TRBD1
J: TRBJ1-1
size: .
V: TRBV7-2
DNA: TGTGCCAGCAGCTTAGCCCGACAGGGTTGGACTGAAGCTTTCTTT
CDR3: CASSLARQGWTEAFF

D: TRBD1
J: TRBJ1-1
size: .
V: TRBV6-6
DNA: TGTGCCAGCAAAACCCACAGGGGCACTGAAGCTTTCTTT
CDR3: CASKTHRGTEAFF

D: .
J: TRBJ2-3
size: .
V: TRBV19
DNA: TGTGCCAGTAGTCGCCGGGCCGGGACTGGGACAGATACGCAGTATTTT
CDR3: CASSRRAGTGTDTQYF

D: TRBD2
J: TRBJ2-7
size: .
V: TRBV14
DNA: TGTGCCAGCAGCCCCTTGGGACTAGCGGCGAGCGAGCAGTACTTC
CDR3: CASSPLGLAASEQYF

D: .
J: TRBJ1-2
size: once
V: TRBV12-3/TRBV12-4
DNA: TGTGCCAGCAGTCTCGACAGCTATGGCTACACCTTC
CDR3: CASSLDSYGYTF

D: TRBD2
J: TRBJ2-1
size: once
V: TRBV29-1
DNA: TGCAGCGTCGTTTTCACAGGACTAGCGGGGGGATTGAACAATGAGCAGTTCTTC
CDR3: CSVVFTGLAGGLNNEQFF

D: .
J: TRBJ2-7
size: .
V: TRBV7-6
DNA: TGTGCCAGCAGCTTACTACAGGGTAAACCCTACGAGCAGTACTTC
CDR3: CASSLLQGKPYEQYF

D: TRBD1
J: TRBJ1-2
size: .
V: TRBV3-1/TRBV3-2
DNA: TGTGCCAGCGAGTTAGACAGGGGGCCATACTATGGCTACACCTTC
CDR3: CASELDRGPYYGYTF

D: .
J: TRBJ2-7
size: once
V: TRBV5-1
DNA: TGCGCCAGCAGCTTGGTACCAGGGGCCTCCTACGAGCAGTACTTC
CDR3: CASSLVPGASYEQYF

D: TRBD1
J: TRBJ1-1
size: .
V: TRBV29-1
DNA: TGCAGCGCGGTGACAGGGATGAACACTGAAGCTTTCTTT
CDR3: CSAVTGMNTEAFF

D: .
J: TRBJ2-2
size: once
V: TRBV7-9
DNA: TGTGCCAGCAGCTCAGGGGTCGGGGAGCTGTTTTTT
CDR3: CASSSGVGELFF

D: TRBD1
J: TRBJ1-5
size: .
V: TRBV19
DNA: TGTGCCAGTAGTATCCGGGACAGGAAGAATAGCAATCAGCCCCAGCATTTT
CDR3: CASSIRDRKNSNQPQHF

D: .
J: TRBJ1-6
size: once
V: TRBV6-6
DNA: TGTGCCAGCAGTTACTCGGCCAGTTCCTATAATTCACCCCTCCACTTT
CDR3: CASSYSASSYNSPLHF

D: .
J: TRBJ1-1
size: once
V: TRBV11-3
DNA: TGTGCCAGCAGCCAACAGGTTGAAGCTTTCTTT
CDR3: CASSQQVEAFF

D: TRBD1
J: TRBJ1-1
size: .
V: TRBV7-8
DNA: TGTGCCAGCAGACCTAACAGGGGGCTTAGAAACACTGAAGCTTTCTTT
CDR3: CASRPNRGLRNTEAFF

D: .
J: TRBJ2-2
size: once
V: TRBV11-3
DNA: TGTGCCAGCACCGAGACAGTGGGGCCCGGGGAGCTGTTTTTT
CDR3: CASTETVGPGELFF

D: .
J: TRBJ1-1
size: .
V: TRBV3-1/TRBV3-2
DNA: TGTGCCAGCAGGAACAATGAGGGAACTGAAGCTTTCTTT
CDR3: CASRNNEGTEAFF

D: TRBD1
J: TRBJ2-1
size: .
V: TRBV6-6
DNA: TGTGCCAGCAGTAACCCGGACAGGGTCGCCTACAATGAGCAGTTCTTC
CDR3: CASSNPDRVAYNEQFF

D: .
J: TRBJ1-2
size: .
V: TRBV27
DNA: TGTGCCAGCAGTTTTTACAGAACCTATGGCTACACCTTC
CDR3: CASSFYRTYGYTF

D: TRBD1
J: TRBJ1-1
size: .
V: TRBV6-9
DNA: TGTGCCAGCAGTTATGGACAGGGGAACACTGAAGCTTTCTTT
CDR3: CASSYGQGNTEAFF

D: TRBD1
J: TRBJ1-6
size: .
V: TRBV10-3
DNA: TGTGCCATCAGTGAGACAGGGGGCAAGAATTCACCCCTCCACTTT
CDR3: CAISETGGKNSPLHF

D: .
J: TRBJ2-3
size: few
V: TRBV7-9
DNA: TGTGCCAGCAGCTTAGTTCTAGCCAACACAGATACGCAGTATTTT
CDR3: CASSLVLANTDTQYF

D: TRBD1
J: TRBJ1-2
size: .
V: TRBV9
DNA: TGTGCCAGCTTCCGTCCCGGGACAGGGGGCCCCGACTATGGCTACACCTTC
CDR3: CASFRPGTGGPDYGYTF

D: TRBD1
J: TRBJ1-5
size: .
V: TRBV2
DNA: TGTGCCAGCAGGGGGGGACAGGTTAGCAATCAGCCCCAGCATTTT
CDR3: CASRGGQVSNQPQHF

D: .
J: TRBJ1-2
size: .
V: TRBV4-1
DNA: TGCGCCAGCAGCCAAGGAATCCGAGGGAACTATGGCTACACCTTC
CDR3: CASSQGIRGNYGYTF

D: .
J: TRBJ2-7
size: once
V: TRBV18
DNA: TGTGCCAGCTCACCCGCAAGGAGCTCCTACGAGCAGTACTTC
CDR3: CASSPARSSYEQYF

D: TRBD1
J: TRBJ2-3
size: .
V: TRBV18
DNA: TGTGCCAGCTCATCCCAGGGGGCGCTTACAGATACGCAGTATTTT
CDR3: CASSSQGALTDTQYF

D: .
J: TRBJ1-1
size: .
V: TRBV14
DNA: TGTGCCAGCAGCCACGGGTTACGCAATGAAGCTTTCTTT
CDR3: CASSHGLRNEAFF

D: .
J: TRBJ2-7
size: .
V: TRBV7-9
DNA: TGTGCCAGCAGCTTAGAGATAGGGGCATATTACGAGCAGTACTTC
CDR3: CASSLEIGAYYEQYF

D: .
J: TRBJ2-4
size: .
V: TRBV2
DNA: TGTGCCAGCAGTGGCAGGGGGGAAGACATTCAGTACTTC
CDR3: CASSGRGEDIQYF

D: TRBD2
J: TRBJ2-1
size: .
V: TRBV20-1
DNA: TGCAGTGCTAGTGTAGCGGGGGGGTCCAATGAGCAGTTCTTC
CDR3: CSASVAGGSNEQFF

D: TRBD1
J: TRBJ2-5
size: few
V: TRBV11-1
DNA: TGTGCCAGCAGCCCGGGGACAGCGCAAGAGACCCAGTACTTC
CDR3: CASSPGTAQETQYF

D: .
J: TRBJ2-5
size: .
V: TRBV12-5
DNA: TGTGCTAGTGGTTTGGGACTAGTTGGGTTTCAAGAGACCCAGTACTTC
CDR3: CASGLGLVGFQETQYF

D: .
J: TRBJ1-5
size: .
V: TRBV18
DNA: TGTGCCAGCTCACCGCGCACGGCGGGGCGCAATCAGCCCCAGCATTTT
CDR3: CASSPRTAGRNQPQHF

D: TRBD2
J: TRBJ2-2
size: .
V: TRBV4-2
DNA: TGTGCCAGCAGCCAAGCGGGCAGCGGGGGAATCACCGGGGAGCTGTTTTTT
CDR3: CASSQAGSGGITGELFF

D: TRBD2
J: TRBJ2-1
size: .
V: TRBV7-2
DNA: TGTGCCAGCAGCCGGACTAGCGGGTGGAGCTCCTACAATGAGCAGTTCTTC
CDR3: CASSRTSGWSSYNEQFF

D: .
J: TRBJ2-7
size: .
V: TRBV21-1
DNA: TGTGCCAGCAAGAACAGGGGTCCCTACGAGCAGTACTTC
CDR3: CASKNRGPYEQYF

D: TRBD1
J: TRBJ1-1
size: .
V: TRBV25-1
DNA: TGTGCCAGCAGTGAATATGGACAGGGGAACACTGAAGCTTTCTTT
CDR3: CASSEYGQGNTEAFF